The following is a T cell receptor (beta chain) sequence with its context. The data belong to a study of blood T cell repertoires in COVID-19. TCRdb's copy holds only in-frame clones and misses some; the assay was immunoSEQ multiplex PCR. The repertoire consists of about 140,000 clones, with around 82% occurring once and the leading ten covering about 8%. The clonotype comes from a human donor in a cohort sampled during active COVID-19. Material for sequencing was peripheral blood.

CDR3 in amino acids: CASSYAGQGNYEQYF. The CDR3 DNA is TGTGCCAGCAGTTACGCCGGACAGGGGAACTACGAGCAGTACTTC. V is TRBV6-5 and J is TRBJ2-7, with TRBD1 matching over 9 bases. The CDR3 runs 15 residues. The junction had 5 bases not matched to a gene; V was cut back by 2 bases and J by 3 bases. Germline-derived CDR1 and CDR2 are MNHEY and SVGAGI.